This T cell receptor beta chain stems from a study of blood T cell repertoires in COVID-19. Study summary: Some COVID-19 samples were acute and others convalescent; all came from the United States, Italy and Spain. In each case, the material was cDNA or gDNA derived from T cells, B-cell-depleted T cells, or PBMCs.

Authors' methods: Researchers report that nucleated cell counts were estimated from reference gene primer amplification. Using immunoSEQ multiplex PCR, the repertoire was profiled, and TCRdb retains in-frame clones only, with some absent. V and J calls and clone size are copied from that table; D and trimming were computed from the DNA. The table lists 210,000 or so clones, 90% of them singletons. The receptor's source is a man aged 50-59 years with acute or convalescent COVID-19. The sequenced material came from peripheral blood.

In DNA, the CDR3 is TGTGCCAGCAGCTTGGTCCTGGAGTCTGAAGCTTTCTTT. This gives the protein CASSLVLESEAFF. V gene TRBV7-9 combines with J gene TRBJ1-1; D is ambiguous. The CDR3 loop spans 13 amino acids. V shed 3 bases and J shed 6 bases, with 11 bases lying between them. From germline, CDR1 is SEHNR and CDR2 FQNEAQ (reference sequence).